This is a list of T cell receptor beta chains from one sample in a study of T cell repertoires in cytomegalovirus infection. TCRdb called the reads again in MiXCR, with one record for every CDR3 protein. Seen here are a few hundred thousand distinct CDR3 sequences, just under 40% observed once, and the top ten hold over 45%. These receptors lack a known antigen. This material consisted of cultured PBMCs, taken from culture after CMV antigen stimulation. Receptor source: a human donor in good health (CMV status not recorded). Some clones in this sample may be carry-over from other donors' samples. Both conserved end residues are part of each CDR3. D genes are given only for firm matches. For some rows the clone size is stated as once, few or many, or as a class when expanded; others skip it.

clone size	D gene	V gene	J gene	CDR3 protein	CDR3 DNA
NA	NA	TRBV28	TRBJ1-1	CASSRNIEAFF	TGTGCCAGCAGCAGAAATATAGAAGCTTTCTTT
few	NA	TRBV7-2	TRBJ2-7	CASSSVGGLHALEQYF	TGTGCCAGCAGCTCGGTCGGCGGACTCCATGCCCTCGAGCAGTACTTC
NA	TRBD1	TRBV18	TRBJ1-1	CASSQGTGATEAFF	TGTGCCAGCTCCCAGGGGACAGGGGCCACTGAAGCTTTCTTT
NA	NA	TRBV19	TRBJ1-2	CASSKRPYGYTF	TGTGCCAGTAGTAAACGACCTTATGGCTACACCTTC
NA	NA	TRBV2	TRBJ2-3	CASSELGADTQYF	TGTGCCAGCAGTGAACTAGGTGCAGATACGCAGTATTTT
few	NA	TRBV7-9	TRBJ2-6	CASSLVDTKSGANVLTF	TGTGCCAGCAGCTTAGTCGACACGAAATCTGGGGCCAACGTCCTGACTTTC
NA	NA	TRBV7-2	TRBJ2-7	CASSSRARGSGSYEQYF	TGTGCCAGCAGCTCGCGCGCGAGGGGTTCGGGCTCCTACGAGCAGTACTTC
few	NA	TRBV19	TRBJ2-5	CAFSGQETQYF	TGTGCCTTTAGCGGTCAAGAGACCCAGTACTTC
NA	TRBD2	TRBV28	TRBJ2-7	CASKYTSGGYEQYF	TGTGCCAGCAAGTACACTAGCGGGGGATACGAGCAGTACTTC
NA	NA	TRBV20-1	TRBJ1-6	CSATLGAENSPLHF	TGCAGTGCTACACTGGGGGCGGAAAATTCACCCCTCCACTTT
NA	TRBD1	TRBV7-8	TRBJ2-4	CASSSYRGRAKNIQYF	TGTGCCAGCAGCTCGTACAGGGGTAGGGCCAAAAACATTCAGTACTTC
NA	NA	TRBV19	TRBJ1-4	CASSTGTLAREKLFF	TGTGCCAGTAGTACTGGGACTCTTGCTAGGGAAAAACTGTTTTTT
NA	TRBD1	TRBV7-9	TRBJ1-6	CASRATGGQDSPLHF	TGTGCCAGCAGGGCGACAGGGGGTCAAGATTCACCCCTCCACTTT
few	NA	TRBV7-6	TRBJ2-7	CASSRLPGEQYF	TGTGCCAGCAGCAGACTCCCCGGTGAGCAGTACTTC
NA	TRBD2	TRBV11-2	TRBJ2-1	CAGSPGTSGRAEQFF	TGTGCCGGCAGCCCAGGGACTAGCGGGAGGGCTGAGCAGTTCTTC
NA	NA	TRBV11-2	TRBJ2-1	CASSLDHPYEQFF	TGTGCCAGCAGCTTAGACCATCCCTATGAGCAGTTCTTC
few	NA	TRBV12-3/TRBV12-4	TRBJ2-3	CASSLGSNTDTQYF	TGTGCCAGCAGTTTGGGATCCAACACAGATACGCAGTATTTT
many	NA	TRBV10-2	TRBJ1-1	CASRRKRGAISHKTRTGAFF	TGCGCCAGCCGGCGGAAGAGGGGGGCAATCTCACATAAAACGAGAACGGGGGCTTTCTTT
NA	NA	TRBV7-2	TRBJ2-3	CASSPGRGRTDTQYF	TGTGCCAGCAGCCCCGGTCGGGGCCGAACAGATACGCAGTATTTT
NA	NA	TRBV7-2	TRBJ2-5	CASSSPGPQRPQYF	TGTGCCAGCAGCTCACCGGGACCCCAGCGGCCCCAGTACTTC
NA	TRBD2	TRBV7-9	TRBJ2-1	CASSLARTSGPSSYNEQFF	TGTGCCAGCAGCTTAGCGCGGACTAGCGGGCCGAGCTCCTACAATGAGCAGTTCTTC
NA	NA	TRBV6-2/TRBV6-3	TRBJ2-1	CARPIGGRGSSEQFF	TGTGCCAGACCCATCGGGGGCAGGGGTAGTTCGGAGCAGTTCTTC
NA	NA	TRBV5-1	TRBJ2-7	CASSTNGVPNYEQYF	TGCGCCAGCAGCACCAACGGGGTCCCCAACTACGAGCAGTACTTC
NA	NA	TRBV4-1	TRBJ2-1	CASSQDPIVYNEQFF	TGCGCCAGCAGCCAAGATCCTATCGTGTACAATGAGCAGTTCTTC
NA	NA	TRBV7-4	TRBJ1-4	CASSRHGLGEKLLF	TGTGCCAGCAGCCGCCATGGCCTGGGTGAAAAACTGTTGTTT
NA	TRBD2	TRBV4-3	TRBJ2-4	CASSQVLAGGFGIQYF	TGCGCCAGCAGCCAAGTACTAGCGGGAGGGTTTGGCATTCAGTACTTC
NA	NA	TRBV2	TRBJ1-3	CASSVRVSGNTIYF	TGTGCCAGCAGTGTGAGGGTCTCTGGAAACACCATATATTTT
NA	TRBD1	TRBV7-8	TRBJ2-7	CASSILGQGGSGEQYF	TGTGCCAGCAGCATCCTTGGACAGGGGGGCTCCGGGGAGCAGTACTTC
few	TRBD1	TRBV7-2	TRBJ2-1	CASSLNRGNNEQFF	TGTGCCAGCAGCTTAAACAGGGGGAATAATGAGCAGTTCTTC
NA	NA	TRBV6-6	TRBJ1-6	CASSYAGEGNSPLHF	TGTGCCAGCAGTTACGCAGGGGAAGGTAATTCACCCCTCCACTTT
NA	TRBD2	TRBV7-8	TRBJ2-5	CASSLVVGLVWTQYF	TGTGCCAGCAGCTTAGTAGTAGGACTAGTGTGGACCCAGTACTTC
NA	NA	TRBV7-9	TRBJ1-1	CASSLDFWSGKGPEAFF	TGTGCCAGCAGCTTAGATTTTTGGTCGGGGAAAGGTCCTGAAGCTTTCTTT
NA	NA	TRBV29-1	TRBJ1-1	CSSTDQMNTEAFF	TGCAGCTCGACAGATCAGATGAACACTGAAGCTTTCTTT
NA	NA	TRBV7-2	TRBJ2-1	CASSRWQNEQFF	TGTGCCAGCAGCCGCTGGCAGAATGAGCAGTTCTTC
NA	TRBD1	TRBV20-1	TRBJ2-1	CSARQGQGVDF	TGCAGTGCTAGGCAGGGGCAGGGGGTTGACTTC
NA	NA	TRBV20-1	TRBJ2-7	CSASLNYEQYF	TGCAGTGCTAGCTTGAACTACGAGCAGTACTTC
NA	NA	TRBV6-1	TRBJ2-1	CASSEAPSTYNEQFF	TGTGCCAGCAGTGAAGCGCCCTCAACCTACAATGAGCAGTTCTTC
NA	NA	TRBV2	TRBJ2-5	CASSPAGRSQYF	TGTGCCAGCAGCCCCGCGGGGAGGTCCCAGTACTTC
few	NA	TRBV11-1	TRBJ2-2	CASRGGRNTGELFF	TGTGCCAGCCGCGGGGGCCGGAACACCGGGGAGCTGTTTTTT
NA	TRBD1	TRBV19	TRBJ1-5	CASNDRAEGQPQHF	TGTGCCAGTAATGACAGGGCGGAGGGTCAGCCCCAGCATTTT
NA	NA	TRBV10-3	TRBJ2-3	CAISESFTDTQYF	TGTGCCATCAGTGAGTCCTTCACAGATACGCAGTATTTT
NA	TRBD1	TRBV6-5	TRBJ2-7	CASSRNQGQGYEQYF	TGTGCCAGCAGTCGGAATCAGGGACAGGGGTACGAGCAGTACTTC
few	NA	TRBV6-5	TRBJ2-3	CASSYSRGRAWGTDTQYF	TGTGCCAGCAGTTACTCGAGGGGCCGGGCCTGGGGCACAGATACGCAGTATTTT
NA	NA	TRBV12-5	TRBJ2-1	CASGLVLDRLDYNEQFF	TGTGCTAGTGGTTTGGTACTTGACCGATTGGACTACAATGAGCAGTTCTTC
few	NA	TRBV7-4	TRBJ1-3	CASSFESWSGNTIYF	TGTGCCAGCAGCTTCGAATCTTGGTCCGGAAACACCATATATTTT